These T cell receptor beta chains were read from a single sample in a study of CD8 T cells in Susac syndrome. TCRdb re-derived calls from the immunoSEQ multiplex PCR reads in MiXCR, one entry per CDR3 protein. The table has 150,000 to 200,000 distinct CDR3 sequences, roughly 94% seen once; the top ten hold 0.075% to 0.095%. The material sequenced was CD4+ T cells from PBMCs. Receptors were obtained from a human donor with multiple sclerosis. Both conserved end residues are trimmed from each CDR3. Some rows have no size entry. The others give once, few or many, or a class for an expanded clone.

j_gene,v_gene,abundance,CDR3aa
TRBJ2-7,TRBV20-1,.,SAIHRDYEQY
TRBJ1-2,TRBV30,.,AWSGEGQDYGYT
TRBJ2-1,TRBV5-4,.,ASRKGYEQF
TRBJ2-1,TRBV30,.,AWTGGGTGSGGDEQF
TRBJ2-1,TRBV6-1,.,ASRITGRSLNNEQF
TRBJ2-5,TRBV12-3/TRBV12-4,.,ASSPGTGIGETQY
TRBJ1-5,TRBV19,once,ASTKRTGREPQH
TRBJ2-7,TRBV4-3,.,ASSHNRDRGEQY
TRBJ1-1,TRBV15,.,ATSRDENTEAF
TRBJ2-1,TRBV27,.,ASKTGGSYNEQF
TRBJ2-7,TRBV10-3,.,AISESGYEQY
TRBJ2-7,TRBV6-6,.,ASSYGVYEQY
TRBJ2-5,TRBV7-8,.,ASSLVWVSAETQY
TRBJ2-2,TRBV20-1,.,SASEGVTGELF
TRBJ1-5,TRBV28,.,ASARRGSNQPQH
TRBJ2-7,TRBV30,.,AWSRGRYEQY
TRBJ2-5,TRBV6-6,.,ASRPDSKETQY
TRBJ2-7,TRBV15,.,ATSREGSGSYKQY
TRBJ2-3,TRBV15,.,ATSRGSGFTDTQY
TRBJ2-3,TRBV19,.,ASSGRPTDTQY
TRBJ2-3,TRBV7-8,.,ASSLVVAAGSDTQY
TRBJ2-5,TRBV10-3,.,AISEVVAGKQETQY
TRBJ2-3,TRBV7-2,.,ASSPLGGFQDTQY
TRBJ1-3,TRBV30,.,AWSTGTGYENTIY
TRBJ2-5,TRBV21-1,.,ASIDQTRGEETQY
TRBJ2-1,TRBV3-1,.,ASSQLGAYNEQF
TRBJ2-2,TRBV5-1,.,ASSLTVDYPTGELF
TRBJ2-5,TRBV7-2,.,ASSLGSGRGETQY
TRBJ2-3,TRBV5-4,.,ASSLDLTPSTDTQY
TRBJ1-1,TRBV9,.,ASSVDPGTVFAEAF
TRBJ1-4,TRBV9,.,ASSVNSEGEKLF
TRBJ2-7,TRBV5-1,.,ASSLAGGGLYEQY
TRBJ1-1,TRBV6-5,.,ASRPGQGRAEAF
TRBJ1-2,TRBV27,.,ASSFQGSYGYT
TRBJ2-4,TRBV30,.,AWEDTSAKNIQY
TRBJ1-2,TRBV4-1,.,ASSGANYGYT
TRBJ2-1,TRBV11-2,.,AVQREVGEQF
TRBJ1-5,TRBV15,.,ATSRAQAGRERQPQH
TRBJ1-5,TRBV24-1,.,ATSDRQGIGQPQH
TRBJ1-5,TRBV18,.,ASSPRQASNQPQH
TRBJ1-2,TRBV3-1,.,ASSQGATGGGYGYT
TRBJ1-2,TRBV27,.,ASARGFVIPQARYGYT
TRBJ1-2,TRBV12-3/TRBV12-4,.,ASSPWDSQYYGYT
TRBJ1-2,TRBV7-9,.,ASSERMDPNYGYT
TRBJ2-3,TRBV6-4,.,ASGLEFDTQY
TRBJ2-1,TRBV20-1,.,SADGLAGDNEQF
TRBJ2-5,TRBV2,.,GTGGEETQY
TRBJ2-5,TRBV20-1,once,SATLAGVAETQY
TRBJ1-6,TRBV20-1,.,SAEPGQRYLSPLH
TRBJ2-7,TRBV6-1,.,ASNPLLAGEYSEQY
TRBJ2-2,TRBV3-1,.,ASSSGQGILYGELF
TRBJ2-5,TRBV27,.,ASSFGGRAFETQY